The 25 T cell receptor beta chains in this list originate from one sample, sequenced in a study of cytomegalovirus exposure and HLA in healthy donors. Primers: 60 Vbeta forward and 13 Jbeta reverse. Here immunoSEQ multiplex PCR was the method, and the copy in TCRdb shows in-frame clones only, minus some. There are 150,000 to 200,000 clones in the sample; roughly 85% occur only once, and less than 2.5% lies in the top ten. Sequenced: PBMCs. These receptors were obtained from a woman in her forties or fifties in good health and CMV-seronegative.

The V call is TRBV5-1, the J call TRBJ2-5; D perhaps matches TRBD2 (5 bases). The J call is doubtful: the DNA matches TRBJ2-7 better. Germline-derived CDR1 and CDR2 are SGHRS and YFSETQ. This CDR3 is 15 amino acids long. CDR3 loop: CASKKEAASTYEQYF. CDR3 sequence (DNA): TGCGCCAGCAAAAAGGAGGCTGCTTCTACCTACGAGCAGTACTTC.

The sample holds one count of this clone. V usage is TRBV28 and J usage is TRBJ1-3, with D possibly being TRBD1 (6 bases). The CDR3 sequence is 17 residues long. Per the germline V gene, CDR1 is MDHEN and CDR2 is SYDVKM. Trimming removed 4 bases from V and 2 bases from J, with 18 bases in between. The CDR3 protein is CASSSPSDSSTGNTIYF. CDR3 nucleotides: TGTGCCAGCAGTTCGCCGTCGGACAGCTCAACTGGAAACACCATATATTTT.

A word on this clone: Within the sample, other DNA sequences also encode this same CDR3. This chain joins TRBV7-9 and TRBJ2-5; 11 bases align to TRBD1. CDR3 length equals 14 residues. Trimming cost V 5 bases and J 5 bases; bases outside gene matches: 4. Germline CDR1 SEHNR, CDR2 FQNEAQ (reference sequence). The CDR3 is CASSMGQGGETQYF. In nucleotides, the CDR3 is TGTGCCAGCAGCATGGGACAGGGGGGCGAGACCCAGTACTTC. Using reference TRBV7-9 and TRBJ2-5 for the parts outside the CDR3, the full variable domain is DTGVSQNPRHKITKRGQNVTFRCDPISEHNRLYWYRQTLGQGPEFLTYFQNEAQLEKSRLLSDRFSAERPKGSFSTLEIQRTEQGDSAMYLCASSMGQGGETQYFGPGTRLLVL.

This clone was seen only a few times. This chain joins TRBV7-2 and TRBJ2-3, with a tentative D call TRBD2 (6 bases). The V gene's germline CDR1 is SGHTA and CDR2 FQGNSA. This CDR3 is built from 15 residues. Trimming cost V 4 bases and J 0 bases, with 11 bases left between them. The CDR3 nucleotides are TGTGCCAGCAGCTCGACTAGTATTAGCACAGATACGCAGTATTTT. Translation: CASSSTSISTDTQYF. The variable domain in full, with the rest retrieved from reference TRBV7-2 and TRBJ2-3, is GAGVSQSPSNKVTEKGKDVELRCDPISGHTALYWYRQSLGQGLEFLIYFQGNSAPDKSGLPSDRFSAERTGGSVSTLTIQRTQQEDSAVYLCASSSTSISTDTQYFGPGTRLTVL.

This chain links TRBV5-1 with TRBJ2-7; 11 bases are a match to TRBD2. The junction had 6 bases not matched to a gene; V was cut back by 4 bases and J by 3 bases. From germline, CDR1 is SGHRS and CDR2 YFSETQ. The CDR3 has 15 residues. The CDR3 DNA sequence: TGCGCCAGCAGCCTCGGGACTAGCGGACTCTACGAGCAGTACTTC. Translating it yields CASSLGTSGLYEQYF.

This rearrangement joins TRBV19 to TRBJ2-3, with 8 bases that match TRBD2. Germline trimming cut 7 bases from V and 4 bases from J; bases unmatched to any gene: 7. Germline assignment: CDR1 LNHDA and CDR2 SQIVND (reference sequence). The length of the CDR3 is 14 residues. CDR3: CASTEAGVPDTQYF. The CDR3 nucleotides are TGTGCCAGTACCGAAGCGGGAGTCCCAGATACGCAGTATTTT.

This rearrangement joins TRBV2 to TRBJ2-1, with a tentative D call TRBD2 (6 bases). The CDR3 loop spans 11 amino acids. V lost 7 bases and J 14 bases, leaving 15 bases between the germline ends. CDR1 and CDR2 (germline): SNHLY, FYNNEI. Here the CDR3 reads CASNLSGKEFF. The DNA for the CDR3 is TGTGCCAGCAACCTTAGCGGTAAGGAGTTCTTC. The entire variable domain, with the rest obtained from reference TRBV2 and TRBJ2-1, is as follows: EPEVTQTPSHQVTQMGQEVILRCVPISNHLYFYWYRQILGQKVEFLVSFYNNEISEKSEIFDDQFSVERPDGSNFTLKIRSTKLEDSAMYFCASNLSGKEFFGPGTRLTVL.

The chain joins TRBV4-1 to TRBJ2-1, with D possibly TRBD1 on 5 matching bases. The CDR3 has 16 amino acids. Trimming removed 0 bases at V and 8 bases at J, with 17 bases between. Germline V gene data show CDR1 as MGHRA and CDR2 as YSYEKL. CDR3 sequence (DNA): TGCGCCAGCAGCCAAGAAGACAGCCCTCCGAGTGATGAGCAGTTCTTC. Translation: CASSQEDSPPSDEQFF.

A remark on this clone: This sample includes further DNA sequences coding for the same CDR3. The chain has TRBV19 and TRBJ1-5; D gene ambiguous. Deletions cut 3 bases from V and 3 bases from J, with 9 bases between. The CDR3 runs 14 residues. Germline CDR1 and CDR2: LNHDA and SQIVND (reference sequence). Here the CDR3 DNA reads TGTGCCAGTAGTATTGGGGAGAACAATCAGCCCCAGCATTTT. Amino acid sequence: CASSIGENNQPQHF.

The chain is built from TRBV29-1 and TRBJ1-1; D ambiguous. V dropped 6 bases and J dropped 1 base, with 12 bases sitting between them. The germline CDR1 and CDR2 sequences are SQVTM and ANQGSEA. This CDR3 is 13 amino acids long. The CDR3 nucleotides are TGCAGCGTGCAAATCTGGGCGAACACTGAAGCTTTCTTT. Protein product: CSVQIWANTEAFF.

V gene TRBV6-5 combines with J gene TRBJ1-2; 7 bases are shared with TRBD1. Germline CDR1 is MNHEY and CDR2 is SVGAGI. This CDR3 region has 14 residues. The junction had 7 bases not matched to a gene; V was cut back by 6 bases and J by 3 bases. For the CDR3, the DNA is TGTGCCAGCAGGTCTCAGGGGGTACACTATGGCTACACCTTC. Its protein is CASRSQGVHYGYTF.

The V gene is TRBV5-8, the J gene TRBJ1-5; a weak D match, TRBD1 (6 bases). The CDR3 runs 15 residues. V lost 0 bases and J 4 bases, leaving 11 bases between the germline ends. Germline CDR1 and CDR2: SGHTS and YDEGEE. CDR3 sequence (DNA): TGTGCCAGCAGCTTGGGGGGGACAAGAAATCAGCCCCAGCATTTT. Amino acid sequence: CASSLGGTRNQPQHF.

This clone occurred a few times. CDR3 in DNA: TGTGCCAGCAGCTTGGCAGCCGGGAGCACTAGCACAGATACGCAGTATTTT. The encoded protein is CASSLAAGSTSTDTQYF. The V and J genes are TRBV5-8 and TRBJ2-3; a weak D match, TRBD2 (6 bases). The CDR3 runs 17 residues. V was clipped by 0 bases and J by 0 bases, with 14 bases between them. The germline CDR1 and CDR2 sequences are SGHTS and YDEGEE.

V usage is TRBV25-1 and J usage is TRBJ2-3; 9 bases line up with TRBD1. CDR1 is MGHDK, CDR2 SYGVNS, per germline. Trimming removed 4 bases from V and 4 bases from J; junction bases left unmatched: 3. The length of the CDR3 is 14 residues. CDR3 nucleotide sequence: TGTGCCAGCAGTGGGACAGGGGCAGCAGATACGCAGTATTTT. Translated: CASSGTGAADTQYF.

This chain links TRBV4-2 with TRBJ1-2; no clear D gene. The V end lost 0 bases, the J end lost 4 bases, and 9 bases lay between the germline ends. CDR3 length: 14 residues. Germline loops: CDR1 LGHNA, CDR2 YNFKEQ. For the CDR3, the DNA is TGTGCCAGCAGCCAAGATGACTTCGGCTATGGCTACACCTTC. Encoded protein: CASSQDDFGYGYTF.

The gene calls are TRBV18 and TRBJ2-1; D is perhaps TRBD2 (6 bases). Per germline, CDR1 KGHSH and CDR2 LQKENI. This CDR3 is 14 amino acids long. Trimming cost V 4 bases and J 7 bases, with 14 bases left between them. CDR3 residues: CASSLTSGFNEQFF. Here the CDR3 DNA reads TGTGCCAGCTCACTCACGAGCGGGTTTAATGAGCAGTTCTTC.

J is TRBJ2-7 and V is TRBV30, with D possibly matching TRBD1 (5 bases). Looked up from germline, CDR1 is GTSNPN and CDR2 is SVGIG (reference sequence). The CDR3 spans 13 residues. V lost 5 bases and J 1 base, leaving 12 bases between the germline ends. The CDR3 is CAWRSGKSYEQYF. In nucleotides, the CDR3 is TGTGCCTGGCGTTCAGGGAAGTCCTACGAGCAGTACTTC.

The chain joins TRBV11-3 to TRBJ2-5; no clear D gene. Germline lookup yields CDR1 SGHNT and CDR2 YENEEA. Trimming shortened V by 5 bases and J by 5 bases, and 6 bases separated the two germline ends. This CDR3 spans 11 amino acids. CDR3 nucleotide sequence: TGTGCCAGCAGCCGAGGCGAGACCCAGTACTTC. This codes for CASSRGETQYF. The complete variable domain, with remaining parts taken from reference TRBV11-3 and TRBJ2-5, reads EAGVVQSPRYKIIEKKQPVAFWCNPISGHNTLYWYLQNLGQGPELLIRYENEEAVDDSQLPKDRFSAERLKGVDSTLKIQPAELGDSAVYLCASSRGETQYFGPGTRLLVL.

The chain couples TRBV5-4 to TRBJ2-3; possible D gene TRBD1, 6 bases. This CDR3 region has 16 residues. CDR1 is SGHNT and CDR2 is YYREEE in the germline V gene (reference sequence). V was shortened by 4 bases and J by 3 bases, with 18 bases between the two germline ends. CDR3 protein: CASSQNSGVRTDTQYF. The DNA for the CDR3 is TGTGCCAGCAGCCAAAATTCAGGGGTGAGGACAGATACGCAGTATTTT.

The chain recombines TRBV10-3 with TRBJ2-1; D is uncertain. The CDR3 totals 17 residues. The ends were cut back, 10 bases at V and 1 base at J, with 23 bases in the middle. The V gene's germline CDR1 is ENHRY and CDR2 SYGVKD. For the CDR3, the DNA is TGTGCCACCATGCCCCCCTACCAACAGTCGTCCTACAATGAGCAGTTCTTC. Protein product: CATMPPYQQSSYNEQFF.

This clone was seen a few times. The gene calls are TRBV30 and TRBJ1-1, with 7 bases that match TRBD1. The CDR3 totals 13 residues. The germline V gene has CDR1 GTSNPN and CDR2 SVGIG (reference sequence). V lost 1 base and J lost 4; bases outside the gene matches: 3. CDR3 DNA sequence: TGTGCCTGGAGTGAGACAGGGACCACTGAAGCTTTCTTT. Protein sequence: CAWSETGTTEAFF.

V gene TRBV7-9 combines with J gene TRBJ2-1; TRBD1 matches 9 bases. Germline lookup yields CDR1 SEHNR and CDR2 FQNEAQ (reference sequence). The V gene end was trimmed by 3 bases and the J gene end by 5 bases; junction bases not matched to a gene: 2. The CDR3 is 14 amino acids. CDR3 amino acids: CASSFRDRDNEQFF. The CDR3 nucleotides are TGTGCCAGCAGCTTCCGGGACAGGGACAATGAGCAGTTCTTC.

The chain has TRBV10-1 and TRBJ2-1, with 13 bases fitting TRBD2. This CDR3 comprises 14 residues. The germline V gene has CDR1 WNHNN and CDR2 SYGVQD (reference sequence). Trimming cost V 8 bases and J 9 bases; bases outside gene matches: 7. CDR3 in amino acids: CASAGTSGNGEQFF. The CDR3 nucleotides read TGCGCCAGCGCCGGGACTAGCGGGAACGGTGAGCAGTTCTTC.

The table lists this clone with a few counts. The V gene is TRBV28, the J gene TRBJ1-4; D gene unclear. Trimming shortened V by 3 bases and J by 7 bases, and 3 bases separated the two germline ends. There are 11 residues in the CDR3. CDR1 is MDHEN, CDR2 SYDVKM, per germline. For the CDR3, the DNA is TGTGCCAGCAGTTTGGCTGAAAAACTGTTTTTT. Protein sequence: CASSLAEKLFF.

The V and J genes are TRBV7-2 and TRBJ1-1, with D unclear. Germline CDR1 SGHTA, CDR2 FQGNSA. This CDR3 region has 13 residues. Trimming removed 5 bases from V and 1 base from J, with 8 bases in between. Here the CDR3 reads CASSRRANTEAFF. The CDR3, as DNA: TGTGCCAGCAGCCGGCGGGCGAACACTGAAGCTTTCTTT.